This entry describes one T cell receptor beta chain. The antigen this receptor binds is unknown. One base away there is no much larger clone; base qualities are not given. Compared with germline, V lacks 3 bases and J lacks 2 bases; bases without a gene match: 5. The germline V gene provides CDR1 SQVTM and CDR2 ANQGSEA. Including cysteine and phenylalanine, the CDR3 has 16 amino acids. The read is trimmed to its CDR3 DNA, 48 bases read in frame from base 1. Library prep was done by the immunoSEQ multiplex PCR assay. For the multiplex PCR, a mixture combining 60 forward primers for TCR Vbeta segments and 13 reverse primers for TCR Jbeta segments was used. The CDR3 region of rearranged TCR beta genes was amplified from genomic DNA with a multiplex PCR assay. The amplified TCR beta libraries were sequenced on the Illumina HiSeq System as 87-base-pair reads. As for how the authors treated the data: Across the 700 or so repertoires, a later analysis counted roughly 77 million unique TCR beta chains, around 11 million of which were shared by at least two donors. A nearest-neighbor algorithm error-corrected the raw reads and collapsed the reads into unique sequences, merging closely related sequences to remove PCR and sequencing errors. V, D and J gene segments were assigned by aligning CDR3 sequences to IMGT reference sequences. For a sequence to be retained, at least a six-nucleotide match to both a V gene segment and a J gene segment was required. Rearrangements were classified as productive when the CDR3 lacked stop codons and remained in frame with V and J, and all other rearrangements were classified as non-productive. Following IMGT convention, CDR3 was defined as the stretch from the second conserved V-encoded cysteine to the conserved J-encoded phenylalanine. The earlier analysis of 587 of the donors excluded sequences that lacked an unambiguous match to a single V gene segment. An earlier analysis of several hundred of the donors called V segments functional above 56.7% productive rearrangements and segregating when the between-donor standard deviation exceeded 5%. A statistical classification framework was built for diagnosing cytomegalovirus status from the catalog of TCR beta chain sequences. In a later analysis, TCR nucleotide sequences were compared against IMGT/GENE-DB human TR gene sequences so that V and J genes could be assigned. Using the TCRdist pipeline, a later analysis assigned CDR3 sequences along with most-parsimonious VDJ recombination scenarios. A later analysis defined each TCR beta chain by its CDR3 amino acid sequence plus V-gene family, and excluded reads lacking a unique V-gene family. In a later analysis, a few hundred highly shared, low-generation-probability nucleotide sequences were removed to address suspected cross-contamination and a sequencing artifact. For each public chain, a later analysis derived a clonal expansion index from normalized ranks of inferred template counts within each repertoire. In a later analysis, generation probabilities were computed using a VDJ recombination model fitted to out-of-frame rearrangements, and the results were checked against IGoR. Hypergeometric tests were used in a later analysis to score TCR-TCR, TCR-HLA and TCR-CMV co-occurrence, with a repertoire-size bias correction applied to the TCR pairs. A later analysis estimated false discovery rates by permuting HLA or CMV assignments 20 times. In a later analysis, co-occurring TCRs were grouped with DBSCAN, and TCRdist sequence similarity was added when clustering was performed within HLA-allele-positive subsets. Repertoires with fewer than 30,000 or more than 120,000 public chains, plus five repertoires with anomalous nucleotide sharing, were excluded from co-occurrence clustering. The table was pulled from immuneACCESS by TCRdb, which kept in-frame rearrangements only. Such tables lose some clones; where checked, under half of the loss comes from unresolved V genes, and the rest has no known cause. The V and J calls and clone size come from that table; D and trimming were worked out from the DNA. The sample table records about 140,000 clones; around 80% of these occur just once. The ten biggest clones cover 8.8% of the sample.

This entry is derived from a study of cytomegalovirus exposure and HLA in healthy donors (dated by TCRdb to 2016 to 2017). Turning to the overall study: An earlier analysis of about 530 of the donors reported over 250 Gb of sequence data and 95 million to 120 million unique TCR beta sequences obtained from about 179 million T cells. About 280 gigabases of sequencing data and around 85 million unique TCR sequences made up an early release that covered approximately 700 HLA-typed donors. Among the roughly 370 genotyped donors, approximately 82% belonged to the genetic ancestry cluster associated with self-reported Caucasian donors. The study aimed to test whether signatures of past pathogen exposure could be identified by cataloging public T cell receptors. Using immunosequencing, the study profiled T cell repertoires from 666 subjects and related those repertoires to cytomegalovirus serostatus. A separate validation cohort of roughly 130 different subjects was used in addition to the roughly 670-subject first cohort. To predict cytomegalovirus infection status, the study combined high-throughput TCR immunosequencing, statistical association of individual TCRs with disease status, and machine learning. In a later analysis, previously published TCR beta repertoires from 550 to 750 donors were re-analyzed and high-resolution HLA genotyping was added so that TCR occurrence patterns could be studied. Rather than using new phenotypic data, the later analysis identified candidate immune exposures from TCR beta sequences and from how often those sequences occurred across donors. An earlier analysis of 500 to 750 of the donors applied high-throughput TCR beta sequencing to assess whether each TCR beta V gene segment acted as functional or pseudogenic. Donor age, sex, ethnicity and CMV serostatus were collected together with the repertoire data. A later genetic analysis took genome-wide SNP genotypes for about 55% of the 666 donors and used that subset as a discovery cohort. All discovery cohort repertoires had been generated using a single sequencing platform. HLA typing included class I and class II loci at four-digit resolution. The number of typed donors differed by locus: roughly 620-640 for A, B, C, DRB1 and DQB1; approximately 520 for DQA1; some 610 for DPA1; and around 450 for DPB1. A few DR-DQ haplotypes were treated as single units for association and clustering because of strong linkage in the cohort. Among some 400 genotyped donors of the cohort, an average of around 250,000 unique TCR beta nucleotide sequences was sequenced per donor, of which 15% to 20% were non-productive.

Broad study findings and their caveats: Correlated functional status among segregating V segments might be attributable to linkage disequilibrium, but an unknown experimental factor could not be ruled out. The presence/absence analyses assumed that sequencing depth was roughly uniform across donors, and that assumption may not be true. A further reported finding was that TCR beta sequences accurately predicted the HLA-A and HLA-B alleles for most subjects in the first cohort. A later analysis reported that several top co-occurrence clusters appeared linked to parvovirus B19, influenza, CMV and Epstein-Barr virus. Most CMV-associated TCR beta chains appeared to be HLA-restricted in a later analysis, and the HLA associations seemed to be driven largely by CMV exposure. This cohort had only TCR beta chains sequenced, and the lack of alpha or paired-chain data limited which features could be detected. The only immune exposure information available for the cohort was CMV serostatus. HLA typing was unavailable for some donors at each locus, so association tests used only the typed subset. Most TCR sequences were seen in very few donors, while some public TCRs were found in many individuals. An association between a missense DCLRE1C variant and V-gene and J-gene trimming of TCR beta chains was found in a later genetic analysis and replicated in an independent cohort. A cluster of highly shared sequence variants was judged likely to be a technical artifact of the sequencing pipeline. In the study, roughly 160 TCR beta chains were listed as associated with cytomegalovirus. The authors suggested that the approach could potentially be generalized to other disease states and immunological phenotypes. A later analysis found that TCR association rates varied across HLA loci, with DRB1 alleles showing the most associated TCRs and HLA-C alleles the fewest. The classifier was reported to diagnose cytomegalovirus status with high specificity and sensitivity in both the original cohort and the validation cohort. When HLA alleles, especially DR and DQ, strongly co-occurred, TCR associations were difficult to assign to individual alleles. In a later analysis, HLA-associated TCR beta chains showed more clonal expansion and lower generation probabilities than non-associated chains that were equally common. Specific HLA alleles were associated with roughly 17,000 TCR beta sequences at a false discovery rate of 0.05 in a later analysis. In vitro tests confirmed that a few of the cytomegalovirus-associated TCR beta chains recognize cytomegalovirus antigens. A later genetic analysis reported fewer N-insertions in productive TCRs among donors in an Asian-associated ancestry cluster than the roughly 700-donor mean. In an earlier analysis of 500 to 650 of the donors, most TCR beta V segments appeared in productive rearrangements about 87% or about 30% of the time, broadly matching IMGT annotations. About 17 rarely observed V segments, including chromosome 9 orphons, were excluded from the earlier analysis of some 590 of the donors because counts were too low. Some IMGT-functional V segments, including TRBV6-2 and TRBV6-3, could not be told apart with the 87-base-pair reads, so those segments were excluded.

The cohort comprised more than 550 healthy bone marrow donors. At the time of sampling, every cohort member was nominally healthy, though immune exposures that went unrecorded were likely present. The donor was CMV seropositive and was included in the group of 250 to 300 seropositive cohort members. A peripheral blood sample was provided by each donor, and peripheral blood mononuclear cells were used for TCR beta sequencing. The Qiagen DNeasy Blood Extraction Kit was used to extract genomic DNA from the blood cell samples. The chain was built from TRBV29-1 and TRBJ2-7, with 15 bases aligning to TRBD2. The sequence derives from a woman aged 45-65 years in good health and CMV-seropositive. Source material: PBMCs. The nucleotides are TGCAGCGTTGAGGGGACTAGCGGGGGGCTAGCCTACGAGCAGTACTTC. The resulting protein is CSVEGTSGGLAYEQYF.